The 2 T cell receptor beta chains in this list originate from one sample, sequenced in a study of blood T cell repertoires in COVID-19. The data were produced by immunoSEQ multiplex PCR, yet TCRdb's version contains in-frame clones alone and is incomplete. The repertoire consists of some 74,000 clones, with 83% occurring once and the leading ten covering around 38%. Sequencing was carried out using peripheral blood. Source of these receptors: a man older than 75 with acute or convalescent COVID-19.

This clone appeared once. The J gene is TRBJ1-1, the V gene TRBV9; TRBD1 is a possible D gene (5 bases). Germline-derived CDR1 and CDR2 are SGDLS and YYNGEE. The V end was cut by 5 bases, the J end by 2 bases, with 10 bases between. This CDR3 has 13 residues. The CDR3 nucleotides read TGTGCCAGCAGACCAGACAGTAACACTGAAGCTTTCTTT. It specifies CASRPDSNTEAFF.

The chain links TRBV5-8 to TRBJ1-5; 10 bases map to TRBD1. The CDR3 consists of 14 residues. V was clipped by 4 bases and J by 7 bases; unmatched bases: 5. Germline V lookup: CDR1 SGHTS, CDR2 YDEGEE. The CDR3 protein is CASSVTGGWQPQHF. CDR3 sequence (DNA): TGTGCCAGCAGCGTGACAGGGGGCTGGCAGCCCCAGCATTTT.